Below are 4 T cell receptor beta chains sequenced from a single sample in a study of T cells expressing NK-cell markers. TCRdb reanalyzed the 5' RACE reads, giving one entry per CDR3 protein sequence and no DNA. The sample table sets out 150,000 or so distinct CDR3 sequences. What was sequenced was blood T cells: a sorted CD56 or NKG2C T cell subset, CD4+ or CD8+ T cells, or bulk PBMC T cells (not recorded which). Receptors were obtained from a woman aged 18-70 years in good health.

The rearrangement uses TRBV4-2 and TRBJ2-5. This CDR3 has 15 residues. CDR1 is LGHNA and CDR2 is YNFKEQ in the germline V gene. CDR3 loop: CASSQDLYSQETQYF.

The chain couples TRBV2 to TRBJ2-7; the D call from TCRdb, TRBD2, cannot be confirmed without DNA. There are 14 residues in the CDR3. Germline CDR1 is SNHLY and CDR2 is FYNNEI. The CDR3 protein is CASRITSGTYEQYF.

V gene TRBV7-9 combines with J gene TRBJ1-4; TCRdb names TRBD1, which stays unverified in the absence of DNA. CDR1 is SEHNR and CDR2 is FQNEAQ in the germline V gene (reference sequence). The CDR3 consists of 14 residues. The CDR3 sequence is CASAPGATNEKLFF.

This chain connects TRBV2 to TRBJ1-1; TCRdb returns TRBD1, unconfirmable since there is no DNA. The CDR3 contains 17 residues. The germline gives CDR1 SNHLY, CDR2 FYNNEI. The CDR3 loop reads CASSYESGLSLGTEAFF.